This is a list of T cell receptor beta chains from one sample in a study of CD8 T cells in ankylosing spondylitis. From the 5' RACE reads, TCRdb called clonotypes with MiXCR, one entry per CDR3 protein. In the table there are 250,000 to 300,000 distinct CDR3 sequences, roughly 20% of which are singletons. Sequenced material: blood, either unsorted or a sorted T cell fraction (not recorded which). These receptors were obtained from a male donor with ankylosing spondylitis or in good health (not recorded which). CDR3s include the opening cysteine and the closing phenylalanine or tryptophan. D genes are given only for firm matches. The size entry is marked missing in some rows and otherwise reads once, few, many or a size class.

TRBD1 TRBJ1-1 TRBV5-1 NA CASSRDRGLGNTEAFF TGCGCCAGCAGCCGGGACAGGGGGCTTGGGAACACTGAAGCTTTCTTT
NA TRBJ1-4 TRBV28 many CASSFLPTTLFF TGTGCCAGCAGTTTTCTGCCCACCACACTGTTTTTT
TRBD1 TRBJ2-5 TRBV29-1 many CSVEGPGQGRSETQYF TGCAGCGTTGAAGGTCCGGGACAGGGGCGGTCAGAGACCCAGTACTTC
NA TRBJ2-1 TRBV20-1 few CSARDSGGPHNEQFF TGCAGTGCTAGAGACTCCGGGGGGCCCCACAATGAGCAGTTCTTC
TRBD2 TRBJ2-5 TRBV28 NA CASVTPTSVETQYF TGTGCCAGCGTCACCCCTACTAGCGTAGAGACCCAGTACTTC
NA TRBJ2-1 TRBV15 NA CATSRERGAYNEQFF TGTGCCACCAGCAGGGAGCGTGGTGCCTACAATGAGCAGTTCTTC
TRBD1 TRBJ1-1 TRBV6-1 many CASSEADRIGAEAFF TGTGCCAGCAGTGAAGCGGACAGGATTGGGGCTGAAGCTTTCTTT
TRBD1 TRBJ1-1 TRBV12-3/TRBV12-4 few CASTDRGMKNTEAFF TGTGCCAGCACCGACAGGGGTATGAAAAACACTGAAGCTTTCTTT
NA TRBJ1-2 TRBV29-1 NA CSVETRTYGYTF TGCAGCGTTGAAACGCGGACCTATGGCTACACCTTC
TRBD2 TRBJ2-2 TRBV28 NA CASSRGGSIAGELFF TGTGCCAGCAGTCGGGGAGGGTCTATCGCCGGGGAGCTGTTTTTT
NA TRBJ2-3 TRBV20-1 NA CSARAMTPQNSTDTQYF TGCAGTGCTAGAGCGATGACGCCTCAGAATAGCACAGATACGCAGTATTTT
TRBD1 TRBJ2-3 TRBV18 NA CASSPGQIDTDTQYF TGTGCCAGCTCACCGGGACAGATCGATACAGATACGCAGTATTTT
TRBD2 TRBJ2-1 TRBV5-1 few CASSRISGTSGYNEQFF TGCGCCAGCAGCCGGATCTCCGGGACTAGCGGTTACAATGAGCAGTTCTTC
NA TRBJ2-1 TRBV20-1 NA CSARLFPPISDEQFF TGCAGTGCTAGACTGTTTCCCCCGATTAGCGATGAGCAGTTCTTC
NA TRBJ2-1 TRBV7-3 many CASSLTTDNNEQFF TGTGCCAGCAGCTTAACGACCGACAACAATGAGCAGTTCTTC
TRBD1 TRBJ1-1 TRBV28 NA CASSPQGQGSISPNTEAFF TGTGCCAGCAGCCCACAGGGACAGGGGTCAATTTCTCCGAACACTGAAGCTTTCTTT
NA TRBJ2-3 TRBV12-3/TRBV12-4 few CASSLEFTDTQYF TGTGCCAGCAGTCTTGAGTTCACAGATACGCAGTATTTT
NA TRBJ1-4 TRBV20-1 few CSASRDTDEKLFF TGCAGTGCTAGCCGGGACACCGATGAAAAACTGTTTTTT
TRBD2 TRBJ2-2 TRBV12-3/TRBV12-4 many CASSLAGGNPTGELFF TGTGCCAGCAGTTTAGCGGGGGGGAACCCCACCGGGGAGCTGTTTTTT
TRBD2 TRBJ2-1 TRBV29-1 NA CSAPGEGSRNEQFF TGCAGCGCACCGGGGGAGGGGTCTAGGAATGAGCAGTTCTTC
TRBD2 TRBJ2-1 TRBV12-3/TRBV12-4 once CASSFSTSGGVEQFF TGTGCCAGCAGTTTCTCCACTAGCGGGGGGGTAGAGCAGTTCTTC
NA TRBJ2-1 TRBV5-1 NA CASSLAASGYEQFF TGCGCCAGCAGCTTGGCCGCTAGTGGCTATGAGCAGTTCTTC
TRBD2 TRBJ2-1 TRBV20-1 NA CSARTSGRFNEQFF TGCAGTGCCAGGACTAGCGGGAGGTTCAATGAGCAGTTCTTC
TRBD2 TRBJ2-5 TRBV12-3/TRBV12-4 few CASSPLAGIQETQYF TGTGCCAGCAGTCCGTTAGCGGGGATACAAGAGACCCAGTACTTC
NA TRBJ2-1 TRBV7-9 few CASSLEDSIKQFF TGTGCCAGCAGCTTAGAGGACAGCATCAAGCAGTTCTTC
NA TRBJ2-2 TRBV5-5 NA CASSARPGELFF TGTGCCAGCAGCGCACGACCCGGGGAGCTGTTTTTT
NA TRBJ2-1 TRBV29-1 NA CSVEVESSYNEQFF TGCAGCGTTGAAGTGGAGTCCTCCTACAATGAGCAGTTCTTC
NA TRBJ2-3 TRBV11-2 NA CASSSSGTITDTQYF TGTGCCAGCAGCTCCTCAGGGACCATCACAGATACGCAGTATTTT
TRBD2 TRBJ2-3 TRBV2 few CASGGGPGDTQYF TGTGCCAGCGGCGGGGGGCCGGGAGATACGCAGTATTTT
NA TRBJ2-2 TRBV30 NA CAWSGGGDTGELFF TGTGCCTGGAGTGGAGGAGGGGATACCGGGGAGCTGTTTTTT
NA TRBJ2-5 TRBV5-1 NA CASSLDWETQYF TGCGCCAGCAGCCTTGATTGGGAGACCCAGTACTTC
TRBD2 TRBJ2-3 TRBV11-3 NA CASSSGLAGKTDTQYF TGTGCCAGCAGCTCGGGACTAGCGGGGAAAACAGATACGCAGTATTTT
TRBD1 TRBJ1-5 TRBV28 NA CASSSYRGVVNQPQHF TGTGCCAGCAGTTCTTACAGGGGGGTGGTCAATCAGCCCCAGCATTTT
NA TRBJ2-5 TRBV11-2 NA CASSQAGTPESRGETQYF TGTGCCAGCAGTCAAGCCGGGACTCCAGAGTCCAGGGGAGAGACCCAGTACTTC
NA TRBJ1-6 TRBV20-1 few CSARDSARAYNSPLHF TGCAGTGCTAGAGATTCCGCGCGAGCATATAATTCACCCCTCCACTTT
NA TRBJ2-5 TRBV5-1 NA CASSPYDGAETQYF TGCGCCAGCAGCCCGTATGACGGGGCAGAGACCCAGTATTTC
TRBD1 TRBJ1-1 TRBV12-3/TRBV12-4 many CASSFDRGNTEAFF TGTGCCAGCAGTTTCGACAGGGGGAACACTGAAGCTTTCTTT
NA TRBJ1-1 TRBV7-8 many CASSLVGVGTEAFF TGTGCCAGCAGCTTAGTAGGTGTTGGCACTGAAGCTTTCTTT
TRBD1 TRBJ2-3 TRBV29-1 many CSVAHSTGLVDTQYF TGCAGCGTTGCCCATTCGACAGGGTTGGTAGATACGCAGTATTTT
NA TRBJ2-3 TRBV29-1 few CSVEIGWAGADTQYF TGCAGCGTTGAAATAGGGTGGGCGGGGGCGGATACGCAGTATTTT
NA TRBJ2-1 TRBV12-3/TRBV12-4 NA CASRSQTGNNEQFF TGTGCCAGCAGATCCCAGACTGGAAACAATGAGCAGTTCTTC
NA TRBJ2-2 TRBV5-4 NA CASSHRVESGELFF TGTGCCAGCAGCCACAGGGTGGAATCCGGGGAGCTGTTTTTT